A selection of T cell receptor beta chains follows, all from one sample in a study of blood T cell repertoires in COVID-19. Clones were read by immunoSEQ multiplex PCR, and TCRdb kept only the in-frame ones, dropping some. There are fewer than 200,000 clones in the sample; roughly 81% occur only once, and 7.7% lies in the top ten. The source material was peripheral blood. These TCRs come from a man between 40 and 49 years old who had recovered from COVID-19. The CDR3 runs from the conserved cysteine through the conserved F or W. A D gene is named only where the DNA matches it firmly. Rows give clone size only sometimes, using once, few, many, or a class for an expanded clone.

TRBD2,-,TRBV7-2,TRBJ2-3,CASSFLLAGPTDTQYF,TGTGCCAGCAGCTTCTTACTAGCGGGACCCACAGATACGCAGTATTTT
-,-,TRBV4-2,TRBJ2-7,CASSQEEPGSVYEQYF,TGTGCCAGCAGCCAAGAGGAGCCCGGGAGTGTATACGAGCAGTACTTC
TRBD1,few,TRBV6-1,TRBJ2-7,CASSDLAGTGGYEQYF,TGTGCCAGCAGTGATCTGGCCGGGACAGGGGGCTACGAGCAGTACTTC
-,-,TRBV11-3,TRBJ2-1,CASSLRLLGSYNEQFF,TGTGCCAGCAGTCTAAGACTCCTGGGCTCCTACAATGAGCAGTTCTTC
-,-,TRBV6-1,TRBJ1-4,CASSEYFRSTGQEKLFF,TGTGCCAGCAGTGAATATTTCAGGTCGACAGGTCAGGAAAAACTGTTTTTT
TRBD1,-,TRBV29-1,TRBJ1-2,CSVDRGEGYTF,TGCAGCGTGGACAGGGGCGAAGGCTACACCTTC
TRBD2,-,TRBV19,TRBJ2-3,CASRIVAGGLTDTQYF,TGTGCCAGTAGGATCGTAGCGGGGGGGTTAACAGATACGCAGTATTTT
TRBD1,few,TRBV7-3,TRBJ1-2,CASSLRGQGSGYTF,TGTGCCAGCAGCTTACGGGGACAGGGTTCTGGCTACACCTTC
-,-,TRBV27,TRBJ2-7,CASSLRFGSGLGHEQYF,TGTGCCAGCAGTTTACGTTTCGGGAGCGGTCTGGGCCACGAGCAGTACTTC
-,-,TRBV19,TRBJ2-7,CASSQDISYEQYF,TGTGCCAGTAGTCAGGACATCTCCTACGAGCAGTACTTC
TRBD2,-,TRBV7-2,TRBJ2-2,CASSLYERGYTGELFF,TGTGCCAGCAGCTTATACGAGCGGGGATACACCGGGGAGCTGTTTTTT
-,-,TRBV4-2,TRBJ1-6,CASSQEEKGYSPLHF,TGTGCCAGCAGCCAAGAGGAAAAGGGGTATTCACCCCTCCACTTT
-,-,TRBV28,TRBJ1-5,CASSPPGNSNQPQHF,TGTGCCAGCAGTCCCCCAGGAAATAGCAATCAGCCCCAGCATTTT
TRBD1,-,TRBV5-4,TRBJ1-2,CASSPTGQGGGYTF,TGTGCCAGCAGCCCCACTGGACAGGGCGGTGGCTACACCTTC
-,-,TRBV24-1,TRBJ1-1,CATSDSRAGMNTEAFF,TGTGCCACCAGTGATTCCCGCGCAGGGATGAACACTGAAGCTTTCTTT
-,-,TRBV5-6,TRBJ1-2,CASSFIGTKTWANYGYTF,TGTGCCAGCAGCTTTATCGGGACAAAAACGTGGGCTAACTATGGCTACACCTTC
-,-,TRBV7-8,TRBJ2-1,CASSFLERTRGLNEQFF,TGTGCCAGCAGCTTTTTAGAAAGGACCCGAGGGTTGAATGAGCAGTTCTTC
-,-,TRBV27,TRBJ2-7,CASSSTPYEQYF,TGTGCCAGCAGTTCAACTCCCTATGAGCAGTACTTC
TRBD1,few,TRBV5-5,TRBJ1-1,CASSSYRGEAFF,TGTGCCAGCAGCTCATACAGGGGAGAAGCTTTCTTT
-,-,TRBV7-9,TRBJ1-2,CASSPRLGGNDGYTF,TGTGCCAGCAGCCCCCGCCTTGGGGGGAACGATGGCTACACCTTC
-,-,TRBV28,TRBJ2-5,CASTTRTWTGQETQYF,TGTGCCAGCACCACAAGAACATGGACGGGGCAAGAGACCCAGTACTTC
-,-,TRBV28,TRBJ1-6,CASSSERNSPLHF,TGTGCCAGCAGTTCCGAACGGAATTCACCCCTCCACTTT
-,-,TRBV9,TRBJ1-6,CASSGNRNSPLHF,TGTGCCAGCAGCGGAAACAGGAATTCACCCCTCCACTTT
TRBD1,-,TRBV25-1,TRBJ1-3,CAAGGGPGNTIYF,TGTGCAGCGGGAGGGGGCCCTGGAAACACCATATATTTT
TRBD1,-,TRBV6-2/TRBV6-3,TRBJ2-7,CASSRDRGPPDEQYF,TGTGCCAGCAGCCGGGACAGGGGCCCTCCTGACGAGCAGTACTTC
TRBD2,-,TRBV19,TRBJ2-1,CASSLPGLVDNEQFF,TGTGCCAGTAGTTTACCGGGACTAGTGGACAATGAGCAGTTCTTC
-,few,TRBV15,TRBJ2-1,CATSREGTCNVHEQFF,TGTGCCACCAGCAGGGAGGGGACCTGCAATGTACATGAGCAGTTCTTC
TRBD1,-,TRBV19,TRBJ2-7,CASSITGTGAHEQYF,TGTGCCAGTAGTATCACCGGGACAGGGGCCCACGAGCAGTACTTC
-,once,TRBV12-5,TRBJ1-2,CASGLVLGTTVYGYTF,TGTGCTAGTGGTTTGGTACTGGGGACAACGGTCTATGGCTACACCTTC
-,-,TRBV7-8,TRBJ1-2,CASSLESGDGGYTF,TGTGCCAGCAGCTTAGAGTCAGGGGATGGAGGCTACACCTTC
-,-,TRBV4-1,TRBJ2-1,CASSQTGLLLNNEQFF,TGCGCCAGCAGCCAAACGGGACTTCTACTAAACAATGAGCAGTTCTTC
TRBD1,-,TRBV27,TRBJ2-7,CASSFSLYRGEQYF,TGTGCCAGCAGTTTCTCACTCTACAGGGGAGAGCAGTACTTC
TRBD1,-,TRBV4-3,TRBJ1-2,CASSQAWDRGQDYGYTF,TGCGCCAGCAGCCAAGCCTGGGACAGGGGGCAGGACTATGGCTACACCTTC
-,-,TRBV4-3,TRBJ2-7,CASSPAYGSYEQYF,TGCGCCAGCAGCCCAGCGTACGGTTCCTACGAGCAGTACTTC
TRBD2,-,TRBV6-5,TRBJ2-3,CASSLLAGGIDTQYF,TGTGCCAGCAGTCTACTAGCGGGGGGAATCGATACGCAGTATTTT
-,-,TRBV18,TRBJ2-3,CASSPRSVITDTQYF,TGTGCCAGCTCACCGAGGTCCGTAATCACAGATACGCAGTATTTT